These 16 T cell receptor beta chains originate from one sample sequenced in a study of shared clonotypes between healthy human individuals. Measured with immunoSEQ multiplex PCR; TCRdb has only the in-frame clones, and not every one. The sample has 2,500,000 or so clones, roughly 93% seen once. Sequencing was done on a sample of naive CD4+ T cells from PBMCs. Subset noted: CD45RA+ positively selected. The receptor source for this set is a man younger than 35 in good health. Some clones in this sample may be carry-over from other donors' samples.

This clone has only one observation. The chain uses TRBV5-1 and TRBJ2-1, with 7 bases aligning to TRBD1. Trimming removed 2 bases from V and 6 bases from J; junction bases left unmatched: 14. Germline-derived CDR1 and CDR2 are SGHRS and YFSETQ. CDR3 length: 17 amino acids. The CDR3 reads CASSLLPTGVKLNEQFF. CDR3 coding DNA: TGCGCCAGCAGCTTATTACCTACAGGGGTCAAGCTCAATGAGCAGTTCTTC.

J is TRBJ1-6 and V is TRBV7-9; 12 bases match TRBD1. J gave up 9 bases and V 4 bases, and 4 bases lay outside the gene matches. This CDR3 is 15 amino acids long. Per germline, CDR1 SEHNR and CDR2 FQNEAQ (reference sequence). CDR3 DNA: TGTGCCAGCAGCTGGGGGGACAGGGGGCTTTCACCCCTCCACTTT. Translation gives CASSWGDRGLSPLHF.

This clone has only one observation. This chain links TRBV10-2 with TRBJ2-7; 8 bases fit TRBD2. Germline V gene lookup returns CDR1 WSHSY and CDR2 SAAADI. The trim removed 10 bases at V and 4 bases at J, leaving 9 bases unmatched. CDR3 size: 13 residues. CDR3 coding DNA: TGCGCCACCCGAGCGGGAGTTGGATACGAGCAGTACTTC. It is translated as CATRAGVGYEQYF.

This chain connects TRBV7-3 to TRBJ2-1; D not resolved. CDR1 and CDR2 (germline): SGHTA, FQGTGA. This CDR3 is built from 15 residues. The V end was cut by 2 bases, the J end by 5 bases, with 13 bases between. CDR3 nucleotides: TGTGCCAGCAGCTTAGCCGAGAGCCCTAACAATGAGCAGTTCTTC. This sequence encodes CASSLAESPNNEQFF.

Turning to this clone: The sample has other DNA sequences that encode this CDR3 too. The chain links TRBV9 to TRBJ2-1, with a weak D call TRBD1 (6 bases). V lost 0 bases, J lost 3 bases, and 10 bases lay in between. CDR3 length: 15 amino acids. Germline values: CDR1 SGDLS, CDR2 YYNGEE. CDR3 region: CASSVEGGNYNEQFF. CDR3 nucleotide sequence: TGTGCCAGCAGCGTAGAAGGGGGAAACTACAATGAGCAGTTCTTC.

The CDR3: CASSSQSRETQYF. In nucleotides, the CDR3 is TGCGCCAGCAGCAGCCAGTCGAGAGAGACCCAGTACTTC. The chain carries TRBV5-1 and TRBJ2-5; D uncertain. The length of the CDR3 is 13 residues. Germline CDR1 reads SGHRS; CDR2 reads YFSETQ. The V and J ends lost 4 bases and 4 bases respectively, with 11 bases between them.

The chain recombines TRBV6-1 with TRBJ1-1; D perhaps matches TRBD1 (5 bases). V lost 7 bases to trimming and J lost 0 bases, with 9 bases between them. CDR1 MNHNS and CDR2 SASEGT come from the germline V gene. CDR3 length: 13 residues. The CDR3 bases are TGTGCCAGCAAGGGGCAGCTGAACACTGAAGCTTTCTTT. Translation: CASKGQLNTEAFF.

Only one count was recorded for this clone. This sequence joins TRBV5-1 and TRBJ1-4, with a weak D call TRBD1 (6 bases). CDR1 is SGHRS, CDR2 YFSETQ, per germline. This CDR3 spans 15 amino acids. V was trimmed by 0 bases and J by 7 bases, leaving 13 bases between them. The CDR3 DNA reads TGCGCCAGCAGCTTGGCGGGCCAGGGGATTGAAAAACTGTTTTTT. This translates into CASSLAGQGIEKLFF.

The chain employs TRBV7-2 and TRBJ2-5, with D possibly matching TRBD1 (6 bases). The CDR3 runs to 15 residues. Germline CDR1 and CDR2: SGHTA and FQGNSA. Trimming stripped 2 bases from V and 3 bases from J, with 13 bases between. This chain's CDR3 is CASSLTYRQEETQYF. In DNA form, the CDR3 reads TGTGCCAGCAGCTTAACTTACAGACAGGAAGAGACCCAGTACTTC.

CDR3 region: CASSTIQNRGELFF. The CDR3 coding sequence is TGTGCCAGCAGTACGATCCAAAACAGGGGGGAACTGTTTTTT. The chain combines TRBV27 with TRBJ1-4; TRBD1 matches 8 bases. Losses at the gene ends were 5 bases for V and 12 bases for J; bases not matched to a gene: 11. This CDR3 has 14 amino acids. CDR1 and CDR2 from the germline V gene are MNHEY and SMNVEV (reference sequence).

Only one count was recorded for this clone. The genes are TRBV4-2 and TRBJ1-3; perhaps TRBD1 as D (5 bases). The germline CDR1 and CDR2 sequences are LGHNA and YNFKEQ. V dropped 0 bases and J dropped 1 base, with 16 bases sitting between them. The CDR3 length is 18 residues. The CDR3 bases are TGTGCCAGCAGCCAAGAGTCGGGGCTCATGGGGTCTGGAAACACCATATATTTT. This sequence encodes CASSQESGLMGSGNTIYF.

The V gene is TRBV5-8, the J gene TRBJ2-7; 10 nucleotides match TRBD2. The CDR3 spans 16 residues. Trimming cost V 3 bases and J 7 bases; bases outside gene matches: 13. The germline gives CDR1 SGHTS, CDR2 YDEGEE. This chain's CDR3 is CASSWGSGRALGEQYF. CDR3 nucleotides: TGTGCCAGCAGCTGGGGAAGCGGGAGGGCCCTCGGGGAGCAGTACTTC.

The rearrangement links TRBV5-1 to TRBJ2-7; 8 bases are shared with TRBD1. Germline V lookup: CDR1 SGHRS, CDR2 YFSETQ. The CDR3 runs 14 residues. V lost 4 bases to trimming and J lost 3 bases; unmatched junction nucleotides: 6. CDR3 amino acids: CASSDGTGDYEQYF. The DNA of the CDR3 is TGCGCCAGCAGCGACGGGACAGGAGACTACGAGCAGTACTTC.

The chain carries TRBV27 and TRBJ2-5; a possible D gene is TRBD2 (5 bases). V shed 5 bases and J shed 5 bases, with 15 bases lying between them. CDR3 length: 14 amino acids. Germline lookup yields CDR1 MNHEY and CDR2 SMNVEV (reference sequence). The CDR3 sequence: CASSDLLGGETQYF. In DNA form, the CDR3 reads TGTGCCAGCAGTGACTTACTAGGTGGGGAGACCCAGTACTTC.

The gene calls are TRBV7-2 and TRBJ1-1; 7 nucleotides agree with TRBD1. Germline V gene lookup returns CDR1 SGHTA and CDR2 FQGNSA. The CDR3 extends over 14 amino acids. The V gene end was trimmed by 1 base and the J gene end by 3 bases; junction bases not matched to a gene: 2. In nucleotides, the CDR3 is TGTGCCAGCAGCTTAGTCACAGGGGACACTGAAGCTTTCTTT. This sequence encodes CASSLVTGDTEAFF.

The CDR3 region is CASSPNRGHSGELFF. In nucleotides, the CDR3 is TGTGCCAGCAGCCCGAACAGGGGGCATAGCGGGGAGCTGTTTTTT. This chain uses TRBV6-5 with TRBJ2-2; TRBD1 matches at 9 bases. Germline loops: CDR1 MNHEY, CDR2 SVGAGI. CDR3 size: 15 residues. V gave up 6 bases and J gave up 7 bases; unmatched junction bases: 9.